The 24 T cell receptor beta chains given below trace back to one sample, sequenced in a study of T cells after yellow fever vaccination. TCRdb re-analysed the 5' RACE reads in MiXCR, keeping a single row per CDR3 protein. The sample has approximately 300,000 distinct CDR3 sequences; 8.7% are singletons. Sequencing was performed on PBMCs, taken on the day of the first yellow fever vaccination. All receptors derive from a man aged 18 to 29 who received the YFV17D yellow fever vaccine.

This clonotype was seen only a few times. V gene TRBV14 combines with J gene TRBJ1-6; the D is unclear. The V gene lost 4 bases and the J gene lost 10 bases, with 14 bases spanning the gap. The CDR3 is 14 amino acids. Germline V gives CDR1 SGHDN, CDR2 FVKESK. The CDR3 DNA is TGTGCCAGCAGCCCTGAGATGTGGGGATCACCCCTCCACTTT. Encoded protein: CASSPEMWGSPLHF.

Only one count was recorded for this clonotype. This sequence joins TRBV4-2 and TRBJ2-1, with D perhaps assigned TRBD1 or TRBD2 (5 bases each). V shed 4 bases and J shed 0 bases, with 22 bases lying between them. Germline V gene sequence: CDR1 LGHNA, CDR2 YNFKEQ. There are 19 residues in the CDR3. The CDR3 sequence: CASSPGTLWARSSYNEQFF. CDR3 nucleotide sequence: TGTGCCAGCAGCCCCGGGACCCTCTGGGCCCGGAGCTCCTACAATGAGCAGTTCTTC.

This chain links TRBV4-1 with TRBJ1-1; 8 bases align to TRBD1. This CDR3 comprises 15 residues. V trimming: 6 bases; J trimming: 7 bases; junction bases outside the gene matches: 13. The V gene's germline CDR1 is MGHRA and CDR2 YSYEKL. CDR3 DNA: TGCGCCAGCAGATTCTTCTCCCAGGGGGCGTATGAAGCTTTCTTT. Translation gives CASRFFSQGAYEAFF.

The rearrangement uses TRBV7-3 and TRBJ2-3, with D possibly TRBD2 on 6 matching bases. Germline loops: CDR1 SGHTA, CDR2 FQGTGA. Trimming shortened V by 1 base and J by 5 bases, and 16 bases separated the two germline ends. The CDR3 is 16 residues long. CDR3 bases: TGTGCCAGCAGCTTAAGCGGGGCTAGCGCTAGAGATACGCAGTATTTT. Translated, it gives CASSLSGASARDTQYF.

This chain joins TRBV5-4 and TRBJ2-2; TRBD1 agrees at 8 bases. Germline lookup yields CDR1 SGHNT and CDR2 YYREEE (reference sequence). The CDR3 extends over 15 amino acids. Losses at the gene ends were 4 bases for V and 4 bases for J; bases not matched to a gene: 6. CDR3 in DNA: TGTGCCAGCAGCCCCCTGGGACAGGCCACCGGGGAGCTGTTTTTT. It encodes CASSPLGQATGELFF.

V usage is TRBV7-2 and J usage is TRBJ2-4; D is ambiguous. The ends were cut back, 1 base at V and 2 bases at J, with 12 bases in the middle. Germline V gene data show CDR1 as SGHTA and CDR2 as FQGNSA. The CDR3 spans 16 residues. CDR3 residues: CASSLEAWETKNIQYF. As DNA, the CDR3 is TGTGCCAGCAGCTTAGAGGCCTGGGAAACCAAAAACATTCAGTACTTC.

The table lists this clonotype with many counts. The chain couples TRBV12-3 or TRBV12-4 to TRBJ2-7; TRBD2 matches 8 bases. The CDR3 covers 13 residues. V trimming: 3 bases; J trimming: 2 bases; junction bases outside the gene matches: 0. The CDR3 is CASSFSGTYEQYF. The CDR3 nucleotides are TGTGCCAGCAGTTTTAGCGGGACCTACGAGCAGTACTTC.

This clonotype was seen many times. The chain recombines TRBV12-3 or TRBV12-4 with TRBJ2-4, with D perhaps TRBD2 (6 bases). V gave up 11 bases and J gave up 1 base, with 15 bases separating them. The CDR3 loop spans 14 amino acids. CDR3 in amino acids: CASSEGPAKNIQYF. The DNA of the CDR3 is TGTGCCTCCTCGGAGGGGCCCGCCAAAAACATTCAGTACTTC.

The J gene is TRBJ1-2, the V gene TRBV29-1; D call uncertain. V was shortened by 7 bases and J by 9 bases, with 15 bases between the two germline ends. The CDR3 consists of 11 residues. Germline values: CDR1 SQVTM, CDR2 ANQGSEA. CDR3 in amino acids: CSAYLQNSYTF. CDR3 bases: TGCAGCGCCTACCTACAAAATAGCTACACCTTC.

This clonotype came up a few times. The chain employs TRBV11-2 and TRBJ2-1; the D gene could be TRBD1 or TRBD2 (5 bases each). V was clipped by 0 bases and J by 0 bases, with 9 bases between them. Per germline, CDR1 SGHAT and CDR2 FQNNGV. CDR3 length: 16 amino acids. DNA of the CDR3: TGTGCCAGCAGCTTAGAATGGGGGAGCTCCTACAATGAGCAGTTCTTC. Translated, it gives CASSLEWGSSYNEQFF.

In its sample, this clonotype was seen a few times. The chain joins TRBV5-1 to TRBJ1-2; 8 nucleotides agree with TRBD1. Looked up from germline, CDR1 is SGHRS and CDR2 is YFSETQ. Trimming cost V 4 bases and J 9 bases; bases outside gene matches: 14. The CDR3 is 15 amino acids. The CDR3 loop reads CASSPGGGIGSRYTF. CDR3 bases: TGCGCCAGCAGCCCAGGGGGCGGAATAGGGTCGCGCTACACCTTC.

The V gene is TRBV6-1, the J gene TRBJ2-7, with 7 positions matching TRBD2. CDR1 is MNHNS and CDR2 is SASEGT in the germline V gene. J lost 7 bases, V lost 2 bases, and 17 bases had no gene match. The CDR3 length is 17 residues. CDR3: CASSELQWEGRAWEQYF. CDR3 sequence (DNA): TGTGCCAGCAGTGAACTTCAATGGGAGGGGAGGGCCTGGGAGCAGTACTTC.

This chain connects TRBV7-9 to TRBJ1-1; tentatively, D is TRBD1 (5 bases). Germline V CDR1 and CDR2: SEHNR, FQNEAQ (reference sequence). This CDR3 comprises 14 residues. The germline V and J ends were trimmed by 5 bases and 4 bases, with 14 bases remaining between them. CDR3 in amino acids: CASSRLSGGTEAFF. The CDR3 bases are TGTGCCAGCAGCCGGCTCTCGGGGGGCACTGAAGCTTTCTTT.

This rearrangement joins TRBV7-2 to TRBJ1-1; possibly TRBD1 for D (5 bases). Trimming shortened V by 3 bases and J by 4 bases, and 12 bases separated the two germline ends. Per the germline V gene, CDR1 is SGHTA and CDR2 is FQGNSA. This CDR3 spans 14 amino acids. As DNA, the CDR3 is TGTGCCAGCAGCTTTCCCCGAAGGGGCACTGAAGCTTTCTTT. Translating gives CASSFPRRGTEAFF.

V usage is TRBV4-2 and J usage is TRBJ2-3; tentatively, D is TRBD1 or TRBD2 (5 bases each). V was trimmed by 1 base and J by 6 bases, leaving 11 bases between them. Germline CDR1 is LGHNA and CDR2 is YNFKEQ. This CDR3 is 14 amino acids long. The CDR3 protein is CASSQGGYPDTQYF. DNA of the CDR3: TGTGCCAGCAGCCAAGGGGGGTACCCGGATACGCAGTATTTT.

CDR3 DNA: TGTGCCAGCAGGAGATCCGGGACCACTTTCGGGGAGCTGTTTTTT. Encoded protein: CASRRSGTTFGELFF. The J gene is TRBJ2-2, the V gene TRBV13; TRBD1 or TRBD2 may be the D gene (5 bases each). The V gene's germline CDR1 is PRHDT and CDR2 FYEKMQ (reference sequence). The V end lost 6 bases, the J end lost 7 bases, and 18 bases lay between the germline ends. The CDR3 has 15 amino acids.

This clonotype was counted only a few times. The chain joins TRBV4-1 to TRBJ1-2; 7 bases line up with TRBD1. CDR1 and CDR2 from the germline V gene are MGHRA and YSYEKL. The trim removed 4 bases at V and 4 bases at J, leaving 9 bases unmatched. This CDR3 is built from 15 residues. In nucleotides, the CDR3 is TGCGCCAGCAGCCCTATTACAGGGGCCGGCTATGGCTACACCTTC. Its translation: CASSPITGAGYGYTF.

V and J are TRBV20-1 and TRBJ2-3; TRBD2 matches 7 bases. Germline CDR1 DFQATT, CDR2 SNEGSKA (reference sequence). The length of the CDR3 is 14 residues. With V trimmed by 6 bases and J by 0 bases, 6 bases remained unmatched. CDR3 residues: CSATSVASTDTQYF. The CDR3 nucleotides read TGCAGTGCAACTAGCGTAGCTAGCACAGATACGCAGTATTTT.

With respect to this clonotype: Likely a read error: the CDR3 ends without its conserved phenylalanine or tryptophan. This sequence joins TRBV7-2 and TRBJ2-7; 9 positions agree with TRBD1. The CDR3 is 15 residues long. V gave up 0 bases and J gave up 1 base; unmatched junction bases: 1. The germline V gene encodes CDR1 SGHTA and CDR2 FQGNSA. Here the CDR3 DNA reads TGTGCCAGCAGCTTAGCAGGGACAGGGTCCTACGAGCAGTACGCC. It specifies CASSLAGTGSYEQYA.

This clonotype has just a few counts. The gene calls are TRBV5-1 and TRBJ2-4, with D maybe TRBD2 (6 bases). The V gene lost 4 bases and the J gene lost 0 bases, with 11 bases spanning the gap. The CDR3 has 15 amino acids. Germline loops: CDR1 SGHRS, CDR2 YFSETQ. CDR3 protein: CASSVEGLAKNIQYF. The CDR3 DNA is TGCGCCAGCAGCGTGGAGGGTCTAGCCAAAAACATTCAGTACTTC.

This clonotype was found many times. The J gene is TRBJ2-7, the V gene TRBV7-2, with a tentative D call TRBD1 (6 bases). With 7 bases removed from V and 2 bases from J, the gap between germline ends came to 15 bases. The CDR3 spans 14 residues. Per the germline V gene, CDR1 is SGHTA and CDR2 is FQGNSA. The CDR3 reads CASTNNRAAYEQYF. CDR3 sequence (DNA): TGTGCCAGCACCAATAACAGGGCGGCCTACGAGCAGTACTTC. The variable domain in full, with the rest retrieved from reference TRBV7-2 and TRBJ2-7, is GAGVSQSPSNKVTEKGKDVELRCDPISGHTALYWYRQSLGQGLEFLIYFQGNSAPDKSGLPSDRFSAERTGGSVSTLTIQRTQQEDSAVYLCASTNNRAAYEQYFGPGTRLTVT.

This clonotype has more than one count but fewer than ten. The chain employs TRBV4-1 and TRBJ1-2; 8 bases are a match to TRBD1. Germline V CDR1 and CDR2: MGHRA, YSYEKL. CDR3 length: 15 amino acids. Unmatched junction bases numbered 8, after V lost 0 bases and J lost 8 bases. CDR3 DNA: TGCGCCAGCAGCCAAGATTGGCAGGGGGCGGGGGGCTACACCTTC. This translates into CASSQDWQGAGGYTF.

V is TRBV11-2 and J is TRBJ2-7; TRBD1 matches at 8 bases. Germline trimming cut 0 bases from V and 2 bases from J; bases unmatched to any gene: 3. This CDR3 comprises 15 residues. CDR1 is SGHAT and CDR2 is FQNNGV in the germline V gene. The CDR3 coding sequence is TGTGCCAGCAGCTTAGATGCAGGGGGCCCCTACGAGCAGTACTTC. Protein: CASSLDAGGPYEQYF.

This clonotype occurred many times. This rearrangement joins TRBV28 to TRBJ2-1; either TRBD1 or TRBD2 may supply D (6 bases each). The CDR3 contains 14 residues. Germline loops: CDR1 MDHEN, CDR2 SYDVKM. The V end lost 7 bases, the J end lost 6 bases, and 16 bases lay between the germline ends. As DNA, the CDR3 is TGTGCCAGCAACTACCCGGGGGCGGGCAATGAGCAGTTCTTC. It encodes CASNYPGAGNEQFF.